What follows is one T cell receptor (beta chain) and its context. Its antigen is still unknown. Germline V CDR1 and CDR2: MNHEY, SMNVEV (reference sequence). This CDR3 is 17 amino acids long. V lost 6 bases to trimming and J lost 5 bases; unmatched junction nucleotides: 16. Some clones are missing from TCRdb's copy, which holds only in-frame ones; the method was immunoSEQ multiplex PCR. The sample lists about half a million clones, roughly 80% occurring once. This sample was included in a study of shared clonotypes between healthy human individuals. Study findings and constraints: Limitation of the genetic and exposure-history diversity represented came from the few donors.

Material for sequencing was PBMCs. The TCR sequence derives from a woman in her thirties or forties in good health. Some clones in this sample may be carry-over from other donors' samples. This rearrangement joins TRBV27 to TRBJ2-7, with TRBD1 matching 10 bases. Here the CDR3 reads CASSLLRGQGRHHEQYF. Here the CDR3 DNA reads TGTGCCAGCAGCTTACTGCGGGGACAGGGGAGGCACCACGAGCAGTACTTC.